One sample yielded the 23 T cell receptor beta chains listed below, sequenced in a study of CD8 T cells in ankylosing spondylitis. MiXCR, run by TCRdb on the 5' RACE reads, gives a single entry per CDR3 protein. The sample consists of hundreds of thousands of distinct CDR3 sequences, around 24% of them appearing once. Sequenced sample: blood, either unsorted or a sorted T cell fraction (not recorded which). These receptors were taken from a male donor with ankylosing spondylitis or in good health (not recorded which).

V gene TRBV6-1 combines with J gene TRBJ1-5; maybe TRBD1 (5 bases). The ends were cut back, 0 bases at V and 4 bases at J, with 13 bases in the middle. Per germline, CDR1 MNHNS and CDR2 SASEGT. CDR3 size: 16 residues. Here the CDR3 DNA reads TGTGCCAGCAGTGAAGCGGGAGGGGCGGGGAATCAGCCCCAGCATTTT. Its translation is CASSEAGGAGNQPQHF.

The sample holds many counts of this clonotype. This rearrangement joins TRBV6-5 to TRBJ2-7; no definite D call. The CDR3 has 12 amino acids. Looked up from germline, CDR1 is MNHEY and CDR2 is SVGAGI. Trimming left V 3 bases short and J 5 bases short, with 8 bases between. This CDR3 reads CASSYYGNEQYF. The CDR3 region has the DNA TGTGCCAGCAGTTATTATGGGAACGAGCAGTACTTC.

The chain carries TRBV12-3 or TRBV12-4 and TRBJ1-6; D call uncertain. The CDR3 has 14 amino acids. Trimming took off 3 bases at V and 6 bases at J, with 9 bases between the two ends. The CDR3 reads CASSFAGVNSPLHF. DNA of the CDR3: TGTGCCAGCAGTTTCGCAGGAGTTAATTCACCCCTCCACTTT.

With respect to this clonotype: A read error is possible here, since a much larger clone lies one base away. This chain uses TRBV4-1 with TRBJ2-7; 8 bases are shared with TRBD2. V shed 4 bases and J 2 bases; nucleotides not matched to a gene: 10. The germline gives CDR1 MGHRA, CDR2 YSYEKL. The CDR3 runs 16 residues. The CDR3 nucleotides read TGCGCCAGCAGCCGATCATCGACTAGCGAGACCTACGAGCAGTACTTC. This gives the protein CASSRSSTSETYEQYF.

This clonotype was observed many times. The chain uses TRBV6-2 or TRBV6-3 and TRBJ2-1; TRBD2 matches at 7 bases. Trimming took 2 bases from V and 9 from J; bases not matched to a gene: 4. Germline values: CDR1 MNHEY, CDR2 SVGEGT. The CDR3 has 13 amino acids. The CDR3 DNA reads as TGTGCCAGCAGTTACCCCGGGGGGACTGAGCAGTTCTTC. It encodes CASSYPGGTEQFF.

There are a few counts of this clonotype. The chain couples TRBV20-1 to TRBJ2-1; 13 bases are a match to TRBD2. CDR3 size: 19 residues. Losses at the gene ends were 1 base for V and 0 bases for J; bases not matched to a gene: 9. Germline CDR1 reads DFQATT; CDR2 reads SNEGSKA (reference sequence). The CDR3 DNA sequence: TGCAGTGCTAGAGGGGGGGGACTAGCGGGACCCAGCTCCTACAATGAGCAGTTCTTC. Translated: CSARGGGLAGPSSYNEQFF.

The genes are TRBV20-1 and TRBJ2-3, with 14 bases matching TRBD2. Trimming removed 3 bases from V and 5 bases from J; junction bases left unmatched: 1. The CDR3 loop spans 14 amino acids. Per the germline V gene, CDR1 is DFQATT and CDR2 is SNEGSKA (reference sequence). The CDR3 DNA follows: TGCAGTGCTAGGACTAGCGGGAGGGGAGATACGCAGTATTTT. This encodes CSARTSGRGDTQYF.

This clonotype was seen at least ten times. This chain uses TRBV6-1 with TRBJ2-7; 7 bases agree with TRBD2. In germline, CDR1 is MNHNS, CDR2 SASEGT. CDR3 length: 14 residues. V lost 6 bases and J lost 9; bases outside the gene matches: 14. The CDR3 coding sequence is TGTGCCAGCAGCCCGGGGGAGGGAAAGTTCGGGCAGTACTTC. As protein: CASSPGEGKFGQYF.

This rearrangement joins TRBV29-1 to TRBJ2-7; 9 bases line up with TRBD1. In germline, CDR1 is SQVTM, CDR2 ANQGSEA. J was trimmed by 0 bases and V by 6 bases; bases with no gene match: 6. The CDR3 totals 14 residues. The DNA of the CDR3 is TGCAGCGTGGCGGGACAGGGCCGCTCCTACGAGCAGTACTTC. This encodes CSVAGQGRSYEQYF.

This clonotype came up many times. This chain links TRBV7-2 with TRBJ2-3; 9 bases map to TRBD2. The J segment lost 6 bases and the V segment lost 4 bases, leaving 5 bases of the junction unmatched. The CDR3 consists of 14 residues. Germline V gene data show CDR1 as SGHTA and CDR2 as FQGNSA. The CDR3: CASSSSSGTDTQYF. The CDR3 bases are TGTGCCAGCAGCTCCTCTAGCGGGACTGATACGCAGTATTTT.

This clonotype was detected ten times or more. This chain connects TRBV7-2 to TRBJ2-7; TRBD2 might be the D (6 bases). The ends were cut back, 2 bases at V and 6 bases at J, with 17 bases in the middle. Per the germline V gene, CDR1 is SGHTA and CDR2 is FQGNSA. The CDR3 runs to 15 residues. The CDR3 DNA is TGTGCCAGCAGCTTATTGAACGCGGAGGGAATCGAGCAGTACTTC. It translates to CASSLLNAEGIEQYF. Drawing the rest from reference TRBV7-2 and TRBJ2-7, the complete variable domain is GAGVSQSPSNKVTEKGKDVELRCDPISGHTALYWYRQSLGQGLEFLIYFQGNSAPDKSGLPSDRFSAERTGGSVSTLTIQRTQQEDSAVYLCASSLLNAEGIEQYFGPGTRLTVT.

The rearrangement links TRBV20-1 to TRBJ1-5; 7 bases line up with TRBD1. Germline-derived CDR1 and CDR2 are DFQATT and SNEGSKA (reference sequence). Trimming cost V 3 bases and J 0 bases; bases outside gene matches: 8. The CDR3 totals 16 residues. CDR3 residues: CSARADRTGSNQPQHF. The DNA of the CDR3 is TGCAGTGCTAGGGCCGACAGGACAGGTAGCAATCAGCCCCAGCATTTT.

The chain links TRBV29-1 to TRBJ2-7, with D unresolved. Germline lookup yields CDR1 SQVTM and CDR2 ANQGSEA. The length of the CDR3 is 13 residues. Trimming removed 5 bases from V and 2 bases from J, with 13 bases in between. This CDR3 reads CSVSLGGTYEQYF. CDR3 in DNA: TGCAGCGTTTCTCTGGGCGGTACCTACGAGCAGTACTTC.

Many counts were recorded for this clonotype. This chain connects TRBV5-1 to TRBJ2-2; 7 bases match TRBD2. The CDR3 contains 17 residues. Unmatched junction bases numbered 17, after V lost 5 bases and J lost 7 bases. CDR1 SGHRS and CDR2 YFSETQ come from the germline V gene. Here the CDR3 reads CASSEGSGNLRVGELFF. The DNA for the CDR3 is TGCGCCAGCAGTGAAGGGAGCGGGAACCTCCGGGTCGGGGAGCTGTTTTTT.

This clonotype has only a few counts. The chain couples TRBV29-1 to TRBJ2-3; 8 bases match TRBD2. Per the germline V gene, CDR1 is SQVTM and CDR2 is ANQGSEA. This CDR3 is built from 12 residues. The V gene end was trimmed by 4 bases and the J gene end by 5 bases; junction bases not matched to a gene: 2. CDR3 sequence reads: CSVGTSGDTQYF. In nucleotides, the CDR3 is TGCAGCGTTGGCACTAGCGGAGATACGCAGTATTTT.

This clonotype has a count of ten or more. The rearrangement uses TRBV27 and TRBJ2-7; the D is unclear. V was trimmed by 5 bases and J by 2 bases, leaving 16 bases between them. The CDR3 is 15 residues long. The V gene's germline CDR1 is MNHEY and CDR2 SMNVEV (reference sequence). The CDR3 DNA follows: TGTGCCAGCAGTGAGAACATGAGGCCCCCCTACGAGCAGTACTTC. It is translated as CASSENMRPPYEQYF.

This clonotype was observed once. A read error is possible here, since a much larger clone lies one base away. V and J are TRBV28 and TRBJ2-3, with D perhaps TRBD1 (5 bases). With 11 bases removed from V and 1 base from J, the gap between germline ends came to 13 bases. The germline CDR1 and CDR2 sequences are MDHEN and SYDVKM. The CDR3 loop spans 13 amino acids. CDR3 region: CAGILQGTDTQYF. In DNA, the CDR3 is TGTGCCGGCATCCTACAGGGCACAGATACGCAGTATTTT.

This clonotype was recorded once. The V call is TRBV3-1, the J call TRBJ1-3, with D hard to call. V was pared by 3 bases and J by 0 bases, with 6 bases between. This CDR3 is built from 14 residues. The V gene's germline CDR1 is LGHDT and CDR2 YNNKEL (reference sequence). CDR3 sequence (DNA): TGTGCCAGCAGCCATACGGGCTCTGGAAACACCATATATTTT. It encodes CASSHTGSGNTIYF.

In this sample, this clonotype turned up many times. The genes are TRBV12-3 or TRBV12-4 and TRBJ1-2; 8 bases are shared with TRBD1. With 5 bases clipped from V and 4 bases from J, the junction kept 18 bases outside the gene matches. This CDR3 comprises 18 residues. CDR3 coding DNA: TGTGCCAGCAGTCCCAGACAGGACAGGGACGAAAGGAGCTATGGCTACACCTTC. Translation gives CASSPRQDRDERSYGYTF.

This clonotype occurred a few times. Here the CDR3 DNA reads TGTGCCAGCGGCATCGGGACTCACGAGCAGTACTTC. This codes for CASGIGTHEQYF. The rearrangement joins TRBV7-9 to TRBJ2-7, with D possibly being TRBD2 (6 bases). The germline V gene has CDR1 SEHNR and CDR2 FQNEAQ (reference sequence). The CDR3 length is 12 residues. Trimming removed 8 bases from V and 5 bases from J, with 13 bases in between.

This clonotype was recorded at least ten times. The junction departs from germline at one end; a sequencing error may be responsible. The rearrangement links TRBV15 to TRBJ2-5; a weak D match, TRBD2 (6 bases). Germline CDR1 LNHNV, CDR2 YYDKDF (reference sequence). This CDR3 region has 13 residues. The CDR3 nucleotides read TGTGCCACCAGCGGAGAATCCTTGACTAGTCAGTACTTC. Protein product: CATSGESLTSQYF.

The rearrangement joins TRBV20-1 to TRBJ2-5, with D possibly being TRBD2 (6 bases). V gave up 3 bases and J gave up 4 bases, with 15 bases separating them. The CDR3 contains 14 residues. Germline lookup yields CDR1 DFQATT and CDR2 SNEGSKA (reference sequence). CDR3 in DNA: TGCAGTGCTAGCACACCCGGGGGTAGAGAGACCCAGTACTTC. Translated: CSASTPGGRETQYF.

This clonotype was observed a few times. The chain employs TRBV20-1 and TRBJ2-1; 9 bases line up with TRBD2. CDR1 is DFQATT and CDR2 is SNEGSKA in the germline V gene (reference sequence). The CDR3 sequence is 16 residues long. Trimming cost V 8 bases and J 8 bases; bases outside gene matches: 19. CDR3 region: CSLYRTPGLAFDEQFF. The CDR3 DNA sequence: TGCAGTCTTTACCGGACCCCGGGACTAGCATTCGATGAGCAGTTCTTC.